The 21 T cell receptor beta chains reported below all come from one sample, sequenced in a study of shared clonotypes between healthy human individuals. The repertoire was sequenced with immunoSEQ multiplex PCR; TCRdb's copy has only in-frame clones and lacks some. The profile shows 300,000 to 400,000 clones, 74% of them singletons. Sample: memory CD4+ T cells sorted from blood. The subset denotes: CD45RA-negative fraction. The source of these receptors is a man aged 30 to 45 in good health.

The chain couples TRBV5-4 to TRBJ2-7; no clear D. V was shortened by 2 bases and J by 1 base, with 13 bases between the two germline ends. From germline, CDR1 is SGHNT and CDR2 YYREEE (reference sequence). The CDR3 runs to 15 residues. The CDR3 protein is CASSFADIGSYEQYF. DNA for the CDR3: TGTGCCAGCAGCTTTGCAGACATAGGATCCTACGAGCAGTACTTC.

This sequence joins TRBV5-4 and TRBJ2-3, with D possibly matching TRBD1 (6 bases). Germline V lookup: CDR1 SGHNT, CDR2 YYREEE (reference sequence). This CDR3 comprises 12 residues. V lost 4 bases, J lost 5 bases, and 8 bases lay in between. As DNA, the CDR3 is TGTGCCAGCAGCCGAGGGGGAGATACGCAGTATTTT. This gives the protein CASSRGGDTQYF.

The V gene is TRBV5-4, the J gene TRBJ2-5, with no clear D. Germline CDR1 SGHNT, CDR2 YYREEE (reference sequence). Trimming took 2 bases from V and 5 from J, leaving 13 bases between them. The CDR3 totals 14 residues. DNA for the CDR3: TGTGCCAGCAGCTTCGAAAGGGTTTTGGAGACCCAGTACTTC. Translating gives CASSFERVLETQYF. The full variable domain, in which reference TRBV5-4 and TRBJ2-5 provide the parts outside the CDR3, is ETGVTQSPTHLIKTRGQQVTLRCSSQSGHNTVSWYQQALGQGPQFIFQYYREEENGRGNFPPRFSGLQFPNYSSELNVNALELDDSALYLCASSFERVLETQYFGPGTRLLVL.

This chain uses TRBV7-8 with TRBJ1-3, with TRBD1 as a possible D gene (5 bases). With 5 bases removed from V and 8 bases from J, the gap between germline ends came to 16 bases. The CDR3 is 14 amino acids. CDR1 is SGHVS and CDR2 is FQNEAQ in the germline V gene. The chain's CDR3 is CASSPLGGWDTIYF. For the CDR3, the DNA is TGTGCCAGCAGCCCACTGGGGGGGTGGGACACCATATATTTT.

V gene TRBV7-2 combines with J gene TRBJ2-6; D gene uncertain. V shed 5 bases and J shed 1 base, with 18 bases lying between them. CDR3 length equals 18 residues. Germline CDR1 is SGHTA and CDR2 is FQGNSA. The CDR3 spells CASSPERWGRSGANVLTF. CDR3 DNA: TGTGCCAGCAGCCCGGAGAGATGGGGTCGGTCTGGGGCCAACGTCCTGACTTTC. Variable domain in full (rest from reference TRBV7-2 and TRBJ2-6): GAGVSQSPSNKVTEKGKDVELRCDPISGHTALYWYRQSLGQGLEFLIYFQGNSAPDKSGLPSDRFSAERTGGSVSTLTIQRTQQEDSAVYLCASSPERWGRSGANVLTFGAGSRLTVL.

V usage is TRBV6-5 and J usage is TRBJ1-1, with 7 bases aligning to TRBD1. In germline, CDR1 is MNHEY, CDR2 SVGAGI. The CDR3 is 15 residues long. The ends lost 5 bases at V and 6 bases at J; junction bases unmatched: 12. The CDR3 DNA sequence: TGTGCCAGCAGTGCTCCCCGACAGGGATTAGCTGAAGCTTTCTTT. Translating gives CASSAPRQGLAEAFF.

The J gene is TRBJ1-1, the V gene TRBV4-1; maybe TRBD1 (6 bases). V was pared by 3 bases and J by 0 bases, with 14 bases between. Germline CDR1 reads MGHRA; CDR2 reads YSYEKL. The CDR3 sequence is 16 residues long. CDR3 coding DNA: TGCGCCAGCAGCCAGACGGTGGACAGCTTGAACACTGAAGCTTTCTTT. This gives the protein CASSQTVDSLNTEAFF.

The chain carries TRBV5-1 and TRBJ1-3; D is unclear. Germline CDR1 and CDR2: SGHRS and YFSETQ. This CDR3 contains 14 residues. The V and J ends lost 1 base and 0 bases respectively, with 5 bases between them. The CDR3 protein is CASSLWGSGNTIYF. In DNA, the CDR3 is TGCGCCAGCAGCTTGTGGGGCTCTGGAAACACCATATATTTT.

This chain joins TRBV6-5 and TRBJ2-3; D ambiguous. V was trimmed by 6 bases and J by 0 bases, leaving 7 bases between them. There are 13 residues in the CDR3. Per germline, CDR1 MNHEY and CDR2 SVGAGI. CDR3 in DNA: TGTGCCAGCAGAGCAACTAGCACAGATACGCAGTATTTT. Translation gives CASRATSTDTQYF.

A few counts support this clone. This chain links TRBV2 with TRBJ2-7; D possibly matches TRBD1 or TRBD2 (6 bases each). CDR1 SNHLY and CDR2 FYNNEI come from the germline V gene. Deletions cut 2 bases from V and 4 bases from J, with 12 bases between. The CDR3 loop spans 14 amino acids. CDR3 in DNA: TGTGCCAGCAGTGAATCGGGGGCTGGGTACGAGCAGTACTTC. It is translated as CASSESGAGYEQYF.

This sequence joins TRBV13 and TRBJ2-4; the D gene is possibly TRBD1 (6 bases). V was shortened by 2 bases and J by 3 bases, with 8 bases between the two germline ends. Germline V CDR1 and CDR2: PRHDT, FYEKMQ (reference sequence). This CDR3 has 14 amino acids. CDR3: CASSLRTDKNIQYF. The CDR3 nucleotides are TGTGCCAGCAGCTTAAGGACAGACAAAAACATTCAGTACTTC.

This CDR3 reads CASTYHRGGGYTF. The CDR3, as DNA: TGTGCCAGCACCTACCACAGGGGTGGCGGCTACACCTTC. V gene TRBV6-4 combines with J gene TRBJ1-2; 7 nucleotides align to TRBD1. The V and J ends lost 7 bases and 8 bases, in that order; junction bases with no gene match: 10. CDR1 is MRHNA, CDR2 SNTAGT, per germline. The CDR3 is made up of 13 amino acids.

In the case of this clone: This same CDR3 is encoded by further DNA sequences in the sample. CDR3 amino acids: CASSREETQYF. In nucleotides, the CDR3 is TGTGCCAGCAGTCGAGAAGAGACCCAGTACTTC. The V and J genes are TRBV7-9 and TRBJ2-5; no definite D call. Germline V gene lookup returns CDR1 SEHNR and CDR2 FQNEAQ (reference sequence). This CDR3 is 11 amino acids long. The ends were cut back, 6 bases at V and 3 bases at J, with 5 bases in the middle.

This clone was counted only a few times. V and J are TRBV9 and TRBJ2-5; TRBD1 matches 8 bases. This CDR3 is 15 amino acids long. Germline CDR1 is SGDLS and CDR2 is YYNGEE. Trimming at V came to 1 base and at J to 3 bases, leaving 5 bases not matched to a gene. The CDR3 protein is CASSVHRDRKETQYF. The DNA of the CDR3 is TGTGCCAGCAGCGTACACCGGGACAGGAAAGAGACCCAGTACTTC.

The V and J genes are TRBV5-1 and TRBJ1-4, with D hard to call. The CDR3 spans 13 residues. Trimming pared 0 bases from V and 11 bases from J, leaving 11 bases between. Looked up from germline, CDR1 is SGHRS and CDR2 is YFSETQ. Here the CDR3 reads CASSLADMSKLFF. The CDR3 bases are TGCGCCAGCAGCTTGGCCGATATGAGTAAACTGTTTTTT.

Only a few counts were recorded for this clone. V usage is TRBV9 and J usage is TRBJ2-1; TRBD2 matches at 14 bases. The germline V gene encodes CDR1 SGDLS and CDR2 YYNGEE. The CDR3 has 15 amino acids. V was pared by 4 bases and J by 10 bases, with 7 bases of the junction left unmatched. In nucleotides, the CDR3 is TGTGCCAGCAGCCCCGGGACTAGCGGGAGTAGCGAGCAGTTCTTC. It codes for CASSPGTSGSSEQFF.

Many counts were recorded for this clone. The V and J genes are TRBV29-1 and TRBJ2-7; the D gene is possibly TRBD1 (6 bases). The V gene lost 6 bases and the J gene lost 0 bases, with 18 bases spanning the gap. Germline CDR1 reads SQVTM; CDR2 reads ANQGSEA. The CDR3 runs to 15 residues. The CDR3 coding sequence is TGCAGCGTGAGAGGACAGTGGTCCGGCTCCTACGAGCAGTACTTC. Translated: CSVRGQWSGSYEQYF.

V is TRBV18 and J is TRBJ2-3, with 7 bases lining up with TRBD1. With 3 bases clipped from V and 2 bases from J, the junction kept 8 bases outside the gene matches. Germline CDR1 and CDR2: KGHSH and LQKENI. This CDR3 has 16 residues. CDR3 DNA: TGTGCCAGCTCACCGTTACGGGACAGCTACACAGATACGCAGTATTTT. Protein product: CASSPLRDSYTDTQYF.

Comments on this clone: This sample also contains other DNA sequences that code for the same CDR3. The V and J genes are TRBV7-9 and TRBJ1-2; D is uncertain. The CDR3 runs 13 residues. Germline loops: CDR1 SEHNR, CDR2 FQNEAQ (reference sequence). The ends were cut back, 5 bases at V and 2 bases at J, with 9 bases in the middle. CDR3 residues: CASSPGANYGYTF. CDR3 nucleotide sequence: TGTGCCAGCAGCCCAGGCGCCAACTATGGCTACACCTTC.

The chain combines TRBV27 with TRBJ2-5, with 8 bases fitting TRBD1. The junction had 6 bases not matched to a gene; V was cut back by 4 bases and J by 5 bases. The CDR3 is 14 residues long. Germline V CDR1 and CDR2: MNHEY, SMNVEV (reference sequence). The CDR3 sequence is CASSYGQGSETQYF. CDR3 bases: TGTGCCAGCAGTTACGGACAGGGTTCGGAGACCCAGTACTTC.

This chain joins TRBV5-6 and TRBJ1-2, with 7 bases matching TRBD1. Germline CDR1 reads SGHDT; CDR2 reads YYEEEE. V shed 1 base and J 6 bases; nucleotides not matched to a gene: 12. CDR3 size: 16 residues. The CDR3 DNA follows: TGTGCCAGCAGCTTGTTTACTGCGACAGGGCGGGATGGCTACACCTTC. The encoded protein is CASSLFTATGRDGYTF.